These T cell receptor beta chains were read from a single sample in a study of blood T cell repertoires in COVID-19. TCRdb's table, derived via immunoSEQ multiplex PCR, lists solely in-frame clones and lacks some. The repertoire has fewer than 75,000 clones, approximately 87% of them found once; the top ten carry roughly 4.4%. Sequenced input: peripheral blood. The source is a man aged 45-65 years with active COVID-19. Both conserved end residues are part of each CDR3. D genes are given only for firm matches. The size field is filled for only some rows; it gives once, few, many or a size class.

V	D	size	J	DNA	CDR3
TRBV3-1/TRBV3-2	TRBD2	NA	TRBJ2-1	TGTGCCAGCAGCCAAGAGGCGGGGGGGGCGTTCTTC	CASSQEAGGAFF
TRBV28	TRBD2	NA	TRBJ2-5	TGTGCCAGCAGTTCTCCGGGACTAGCGTACAGGGAGACCCAGTACTTC	CASSSPGLAYRETQYF
TRBV5-5	NA	NA	TRBJ1-2	TGTGCCAGCAGCTTGTACAGGGCATTTGATGGCTACACCTTC	CASSLYRAFDGYTF
TRBV9	TRBD1	few	TRBJ2-7	TGTGCCAGCAGCGTAGGCTCGGGACAGGGTTCCTACGAGCAGTACTTC	CASSVGSGQGSYEQYF
TRBV5-1	TRBD2	NA	TRBJ2-2	TGCGCCAGCAGCTTTGGTCCTGAGCGGGGGGAGACCGGGGAGCTGTTTTTT	CASSFGPERGETGELFF
TRBV5-1	TRBD2	NA	TRBJ2-3	TGCGCCAGCAGCTTGGTCGTAGCGGGGGGCGGAAATACGCAGTATTTT	CASSLVVAGGGNTQYF
TRBV5-1	NA	once	TRBJ2-3	TGCGCCAGCAGCCCCGAGGGGGACAGCACAGATACGCAGTATTTT	CASSPEGDSTDTQYF
TRBV5-1	NA	NA	TRBJ1-5	TGCGCCAGCAGCCTGACAGGCCCCAATCAGCCCCAGCATTTT	CASSLTGPNQPQHF
TRBV5-6	TRBD2	NA	TRBJ2-7	TGTGCCAGCAGCGCCCTAGCGGGGGGAACCTACGAGCAGTACTTC	CASSALAGGTYEQYF
TRBV19	NA	NA	TRBJ1-2	TGTGCCAGTATCCCCCGGGGGGGACGGAACTATGGCTACACCTTC	CASIPRGGRNYGYTF
TRBV10-3	NA	NA	TRBJ2-1	TGTGCCATCAGTGTGGGGGCCGATGAGCAGTTCTTC	CAISVGADEQFF
TRBV3-1/TRBV3-2	TRBD2	once	TRBJ2-2	TGTGCCAGCAGCCCCCACCCTAGCGGGGCCCCCGGGGAGCTGTTTTTT	CASSPHPSGAPGELFF
TRBV3-1/TRBV3-2	TRBD2	NA	TRBJ2-3	TGTGCCAGCAAGACGAGCGGGGGGCCCCCGGATACGCAGTATTTT	CASKTSGGPPDTQYF
TRBV3-1/TRBV3-2	TRBD2	NA	TRBJ2-1	TGTGCCAGCACCAAGGGCGGGGGGAGACGGAATGAGCAGTTCTTC	CASTKGGGRRNEQFF
TRBV3-1/TRBV3-2	NA	NA	TRBJ2-6	TGTGCCAGCAGCCAAGTTATTTTTTCTTCACTTGGGGCCAACGTCCTGACTTTC	CASSQVIFSSLGANVLTF
TRBV5-1	TRBD1	NA	TRBJ2-7	TGCGCCAGCAGCTTGGTAACGGGACAGGACTACGAGCAGTACTTC	CASSLVTGQDYEQYF
TRBV12-3/TRBV12-4	NA	NA	TRBJ2-6	TGTGCCAGCAGTTCTTCTGGGGCCAACGTCCTGACTTTC	CASSSSGANVLTF
TRBV20-1	NA	NA	TRBJ1-5	TGCAGTGCTAGTAGTCCGGAGAGGGTCGGCAATCAGCCCCAGCATTTT	CSASSPERVGNQPQHF
TRBV5-1	NA	NA	TRBJ1-1	TGCGCCAGCAGCTTGGGACACGTGAACACTGAAGCTTTCTTT	CASSLGHVNTEAFF
TRBV7-8	TRBD2	NA	TRBJ2-2	TGTGCCAGCAGCGCACTTAGGAGAAGCGGGGCGAACACCGGGGAGCTGTTTTTT	CASSALRRSGANTGELFF
TRBV15	TRBD2	NA	TRBJ2-1	TGTGCCACCAGCGCGGGACTAGCGGACAATGAGCAGTTCTTC	CATSAGLADNEQFF
TRBV12-3/TRBV12-4	NA	NA	TRBJ2-3	TGTGCCAGCAGTTTCCTACGGGATACGCAGTATTTT	CASSFLRDTQYF
TRBV3-1/TRBV3-2	NA	few	TRBJ2-7	TGTGCCAGCAGCTCGACAGGTTACGAGCAGTACTTC	CASSSTGYEQYF
TRBV28	TRBD2	once	TRBJ2-7	TGTGCCAGCAAGGGGATAGCGGGAGGGTCCTACGAGCAGTACTTC	CASKGIAGGSYEQYF
TRBV9	NA	NA	TRBJ1-1	TGTGCCAGCAGCGTAGGTCCAATGAACACTGAAGCTTTCTTT	CASSVGPMNTEAFF
TRBV9	NA	NA	TRBJ1-2	TGTGCCAGCAGCGTAGGGGCAGAGCTTTATGGCTACACCTTC	CASSVGAELYGYTF
TRBV6-5	NA	NA	TRBJ2-3	TGTGCCAGCACTGCCCCGGGCACAGATACGCAGTATTTT	CASTAPGTDTQYF
TRBV10-3	NA	NA	TRBJ1-3	TGTGCCGTCGGGGAGGGGAGTTTCTCTGGAAACACCATATATTTT	CAVGEGSFSGNTIYF
TRBV23-1	TRBD1	NA	TRBJ2-1	TGCGCCAGCAGTCATACCAGGGGCGGACAGGGGTCCAACAATGAGCAGTTCTTC	CASSHTRGGQGSNNEQFF
TRBV7-7	TRBD1	few	TRBJ2-2	TGTGCTAGCAGCTTACGACAGGGCGGAGGCGGGGAGCTGTTTTTT	CASSLRQGGGGELFF
TRBV3-1/TRBV3-2	NA	NA	TRBJ1-1	TGTGCCAGCAGCCAAGATCAGATGAACACTGAAGCTTTCTTT	CASSQDQMNTEAFF
TRBV19	NA	NA	TRBJ2-2	TGTGCCAGTACGCGGGCCCGGGAAGCACGAAACACCGGGGAGCTGTTTTTT	CASTRAREARNTGELFF
TRBV6-5	TRBD1	NA	TRBJ2-7	TGTGCCAGCAGTTCCATAGAGGACAGGGGGTTGGGCGAGCAGTACTTC	CASSSIEDRGLGEQYF
TRBV7-9	NA	NA	TRBJ1-6	TGTGCCAGCAGCTCCAGGTTAATCTATAATTCACCCCTCCACTTT	CASSSRLIYNSPLHF
TRBV7-9	NA	NA	TRBJ2-7	TGTGCCAGCAGCCCAGGGCCCTACGAGCAGTACTTC	CASSPGPYEQYF
TRBV7-8	TRBD2	NA	TRBJ2-7	TGTGCCAGCAGCTTAGTGGGGGGGGGTGGACGACAGTACGAGCAGTACTTC	CASSLVGGGGRQYEQYF
TRBV7-9	NA	NA	TRBJ1-1	TGTGCCAGCAGCTTAGGCAGCACTGAAGCTTTCTTT	CASSLGSTEAFF
TRBV4-3	TRBD1	NA	TRBJ2-5	TGCGCCAGCAGCCAAGGGAATACAGGGGGAGAGACCCAGTACTTC	CASSQGNTGGETQYF
TRBV7-8	TRBD2	NA	TRBJ2-3	TGTGCCAGCAGCTTAAGGCTAGCGGGGGAATCTACGCAGTATTTT	CASSLRLAGESTQYF
TRBV4-2	TRBD1	NA	TRBJ1-5	TGTGCCAGCAGCCAAGATATGTCAGGGGGCTTGCCCCAGCATTTT	CASSQDMSGGLPQHF
TRBV7-8	NA	once	TRBJ2-5	TGTGCCAGCAGCTTAGTCCCCCGACTAGACATGTCGGGGGAGACCCAGTACTTC	CASSLVPRLDMSGETQYF
TRBV4-1	TRBD1	NA	TRBJ2-7	TGCGCCAGCAGCCAAGCCGGGACAGGGACCTACGAGCAGTACTTC	CASSQAGTGTYEQYF
TRBV12-3/TRBV12-4	NA	NA	TRBJ2-1	TGTGCCAGCAGCAGATACTCCTACAATGAGCAGTTCTTC	CASSRYSYNEQFF
TRBV12-3/TRBV12-4	TRBD1	NA	TRBJ1-2	TGTGCCAGCAGTCAACAGGGGGCCTATGGCTACACCTTC	CASSQQGAYGYTF
TRBV10-1	NA	NA	TRBJ1-4	TGCGCCAGCATCGGGGGGGAAGTAAAAGAAAAACTGTTTTTT	CASIGGEVKEKLFF